This TCR beta chain was identified during a study of blood T cell repertoires in COVID-19. About the research overall: Whether acute or convalescent, the COVID-19 samples came from the United States, Italy and Spain.

Germline V lookup: CDR1 SGHRS, CDR2 YFSETQ. The trim removed 2 bases at V and 4 bases at J, leaving 6 bases unmatched. CDR3 length equals 15 residues. Some clones are missing from TCRdb's copy, which holds only in-frame ones; the method was immunoSEQ multiplex PCR. Here the sample spans approximately 210,000 clones, around four fifths being singletons. The sample comprised peripheral blood. This chain connects TRBV5-1 to TRBJ2-1; the match to TRBD1 covers 7 bases. The TCR was taken from a woman older than 75 with COVID-19, enrolled during active disease. DNA of the CDR3: TGCGCCAGCAGCTTACCGGGACAGTTTTACAATGAGCAGTTCTTC. Translating it yields CASSLPGQFYNEQFF.